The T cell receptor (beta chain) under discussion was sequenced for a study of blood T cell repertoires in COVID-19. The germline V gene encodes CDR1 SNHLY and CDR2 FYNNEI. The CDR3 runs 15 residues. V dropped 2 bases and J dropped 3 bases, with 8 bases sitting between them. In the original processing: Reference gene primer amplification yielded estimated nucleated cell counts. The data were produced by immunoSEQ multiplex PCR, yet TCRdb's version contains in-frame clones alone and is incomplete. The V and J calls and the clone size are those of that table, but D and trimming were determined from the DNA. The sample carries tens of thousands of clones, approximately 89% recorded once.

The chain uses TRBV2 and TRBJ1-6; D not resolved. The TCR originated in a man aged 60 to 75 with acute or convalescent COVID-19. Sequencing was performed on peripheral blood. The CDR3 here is CASSEREHYNSPLHF. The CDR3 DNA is TGTGCCAGCAGTGAACGGGAGCACTATAATTCACCCCTCCACTTT.